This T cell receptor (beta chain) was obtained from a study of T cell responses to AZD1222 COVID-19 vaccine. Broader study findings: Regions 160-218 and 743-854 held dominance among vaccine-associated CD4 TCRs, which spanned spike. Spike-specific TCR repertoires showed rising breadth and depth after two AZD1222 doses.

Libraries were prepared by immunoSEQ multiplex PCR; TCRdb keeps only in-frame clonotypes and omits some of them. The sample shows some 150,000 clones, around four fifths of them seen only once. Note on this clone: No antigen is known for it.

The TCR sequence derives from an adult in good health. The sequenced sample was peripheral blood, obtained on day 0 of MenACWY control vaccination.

The CDR3, as DNA: TGTGCCAGCAGCCCGGCGAGAGAGACCCAGTACTTC. Protein sequence: CASSPARETQYF. V gene TRBV5-6 combines with J gene TRBJ2-5; unclear D gene. Per germline, CDR1 SGHDT and CDR2 YYEEEE. The CDR3 sequence is 12 residues long. Deletions cut 4 bases from V and 4 bases from J, with 8 bases between.